This T cell receptor beta chain appears in the sequencing data of a study of OX40 agonist ivuxolimab in advanced cancers. The wider study: Prior anti-PD-1, anti-PD-L1 or anti-CTLA-4 therapy did not bar entry, and 40% had some.

Produced via immunoSEQ multiplex PCR; TCRdb's table is partial and in-frame only. This repertoire shows 15,000 to 25,000 clones, about 89% found once; its top ten account for 50%. Germline CDR1 is SEHNR and CDR2 is FQNEAQ (reference sequence). This CDR3 has 13 amino acids. V lost 8 bases and J 3 bases, leaving 10 bases between the germline ends. Sequencing was performed on CD4+ or CD8+ T cells sorted from blood, taken in a trial of the OX40 agonist ivuxolimab. The rearrangement links TRBV7-9 to TRBJ1-4; TRBD1 is a possible D gene (5 bases). The receptor's source is an adult with an advanced solid tumor such as melanoma, head and neck, liver or kidney cancer. CDR3 residues: CASLEGPNEKLFF. In DNA form, the CDR3 reads TGTGCCAGCCTGGAGGGGCCTAATGAAAAACTGTTTTTT.